Listed here is a single T cell receptor beta chain. The junction departs from the called germline gene at one end, perhaps through a read error. This sample was taken from a study of blood T cell repertoires in COVID-19. Sequencing used immunoSEQ multiplex PCR; TCRdb keeps in-frame clones, though not all of them. The table lists roughly 410,000 clones, around 91% of them singletons. The CDR3 has 14 amino acids. From germline, CDR1 is SSHAT and CDR2 FNYEAQ (reference sequence). Sample: peripheral blood. The rearrangement joins TRBV7-7 to TRBJ2-3, with D perhaps matching TRBD2 (5 bases). The receptor comes from a woman aged 40 to 50 with COVID-19, enrolled during active disease. CDR3 in amino acids: CASSLFLAADTQYF. As DNA, the CDR3 is TGTGCTAGCAGCTTATTTCTAGCTGCGGATACGCAGTATTTT.